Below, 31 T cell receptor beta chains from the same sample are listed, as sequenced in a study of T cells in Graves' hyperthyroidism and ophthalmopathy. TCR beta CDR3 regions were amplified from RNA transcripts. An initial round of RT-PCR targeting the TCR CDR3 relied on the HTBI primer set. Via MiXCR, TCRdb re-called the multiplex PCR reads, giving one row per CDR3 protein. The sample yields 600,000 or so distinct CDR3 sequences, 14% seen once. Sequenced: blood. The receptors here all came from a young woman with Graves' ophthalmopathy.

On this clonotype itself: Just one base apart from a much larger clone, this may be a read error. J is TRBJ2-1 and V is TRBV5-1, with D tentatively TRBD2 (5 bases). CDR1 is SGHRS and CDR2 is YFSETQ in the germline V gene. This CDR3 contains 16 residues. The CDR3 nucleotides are TGCGCCAGCAGCGAATCGAGCTTCGGGGTTTACAATGAGCAGTCCTTC. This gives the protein CASSESSFGVYNEQSF. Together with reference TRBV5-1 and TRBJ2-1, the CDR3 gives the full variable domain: KAGVTQTPRYLIKTRGQQVTLSCSPISGHRSVSWYQQTPGQGLQFLFEYFSETQRNKGNFPGRFSGRQFSNSRSEMNVSTLELGDSALYLCASSESSFGVYNEQSFGPGTRLTVL.

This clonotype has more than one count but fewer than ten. CDR3 residues: CASSLARGSDTQYF. The CDR3 DNA follows: TGCGCCAGCAGCTTGGCCAGGGGGTCAGATACGCAGTATTTT. The chain carries TRBV5-1 and TRBJ2-3; 7 nucleotides align to TRBD1. The CDR3 extends over 14 amino acids. Unmatched junction bases numbered 2, after V lost 0 bases and J lost 4 bases. Germline assignment: CDR1 SGHRS and CDR2 YFSETQ.

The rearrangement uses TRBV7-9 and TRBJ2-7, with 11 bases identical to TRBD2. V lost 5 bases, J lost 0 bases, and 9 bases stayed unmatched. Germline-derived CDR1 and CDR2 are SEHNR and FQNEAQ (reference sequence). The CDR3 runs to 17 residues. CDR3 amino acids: CASSAPGGLADSYEQYF. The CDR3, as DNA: TGTGCCAGCAGCGCCCCGGGGGGACTAGCGGACTCCTACGAGCAGTACTTC.

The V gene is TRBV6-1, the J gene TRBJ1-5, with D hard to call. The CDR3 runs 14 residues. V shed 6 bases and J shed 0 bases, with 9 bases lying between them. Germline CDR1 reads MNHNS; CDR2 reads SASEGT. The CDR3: CASSPAVSNQPQHF. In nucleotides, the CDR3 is TGTGCCAGCAGCCCGGCAGTTAGCAATCAGCCCCAGCATTTT.

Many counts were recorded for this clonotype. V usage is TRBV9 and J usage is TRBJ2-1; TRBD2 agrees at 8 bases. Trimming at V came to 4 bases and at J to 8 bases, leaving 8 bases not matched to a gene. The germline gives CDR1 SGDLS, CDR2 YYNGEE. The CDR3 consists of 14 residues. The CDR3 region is CASSPAGGVDEQFF. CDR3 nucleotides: TGTGCCAGCAGCCCGGCGGGAGGCGTGGATGAGCAGTTCTTC.

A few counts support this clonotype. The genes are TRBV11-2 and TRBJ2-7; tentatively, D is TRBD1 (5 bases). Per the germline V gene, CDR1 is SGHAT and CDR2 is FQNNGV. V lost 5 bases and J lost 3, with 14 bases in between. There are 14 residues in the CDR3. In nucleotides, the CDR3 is TGTGCCAGCAGCCCCCGGTCAGGGTACTACGAGCAGTACTTC. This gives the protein CASSPRSGYYEQYF.

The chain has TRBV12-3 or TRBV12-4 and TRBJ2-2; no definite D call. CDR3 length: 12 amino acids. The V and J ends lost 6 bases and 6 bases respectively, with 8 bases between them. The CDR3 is CASRREAGELFF. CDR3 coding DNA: TGTGCCAGCAGACGTGAGGCCGGGGAGCTGTTTTTT.

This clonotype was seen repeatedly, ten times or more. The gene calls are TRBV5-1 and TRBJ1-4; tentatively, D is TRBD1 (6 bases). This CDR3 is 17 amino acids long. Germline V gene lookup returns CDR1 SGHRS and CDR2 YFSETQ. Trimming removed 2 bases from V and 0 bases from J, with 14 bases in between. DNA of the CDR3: TGCGCCAGCAGCTTATTTGGACAGCACTCAACTAATGAAAAACTGTTTTTT. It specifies CASSLFGQHSTNEKLFF. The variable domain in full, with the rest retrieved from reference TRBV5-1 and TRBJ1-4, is KAGVTQTPRYLIKTRGQQVTLSCSPISGHRSVSWYQQTPGQGLQFLFEYFSETQRNKGNFPGRFSGRQFSNSRSEMNVSTLELGDSALYLCASSLFGQHSTNEKLFFGSGTQLSVL.

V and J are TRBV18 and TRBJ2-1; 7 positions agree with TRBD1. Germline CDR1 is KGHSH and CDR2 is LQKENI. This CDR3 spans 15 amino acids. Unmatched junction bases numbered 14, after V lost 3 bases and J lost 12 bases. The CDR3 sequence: CASSPIQGNPRGQFF. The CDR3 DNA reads TGTGCCAGCTCACCGATACAGGGGAACCCTAGGGGGCAGTTCTTC.

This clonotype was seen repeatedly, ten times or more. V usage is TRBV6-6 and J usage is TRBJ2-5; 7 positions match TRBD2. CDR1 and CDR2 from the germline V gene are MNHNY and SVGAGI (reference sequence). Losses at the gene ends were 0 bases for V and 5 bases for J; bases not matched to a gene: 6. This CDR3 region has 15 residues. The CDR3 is CASSYSGGSGETQYF. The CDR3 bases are TGTGCCAGCAGTTACTCTGGCGGGAGTGGGGAGACCCAGTACTTC.

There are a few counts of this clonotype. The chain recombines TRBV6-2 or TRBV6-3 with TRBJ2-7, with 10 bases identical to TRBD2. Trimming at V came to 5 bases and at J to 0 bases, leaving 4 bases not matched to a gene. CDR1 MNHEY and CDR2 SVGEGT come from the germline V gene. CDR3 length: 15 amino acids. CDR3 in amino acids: CASSIAGGLSYEQYF. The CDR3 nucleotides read TGTGCCAGCAGTATAGCGGGAGGCCTCTCCTACGAGCAGTACTTC.

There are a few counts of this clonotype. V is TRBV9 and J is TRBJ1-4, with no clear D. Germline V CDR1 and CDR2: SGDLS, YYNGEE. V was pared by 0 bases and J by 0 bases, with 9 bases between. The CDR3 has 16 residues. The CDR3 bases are TGTGCCAGCAGCGTAGACCTAGATGCAACTAATGAAAAACTGTTTTTT. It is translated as CASSVDLDATNEKLFF.

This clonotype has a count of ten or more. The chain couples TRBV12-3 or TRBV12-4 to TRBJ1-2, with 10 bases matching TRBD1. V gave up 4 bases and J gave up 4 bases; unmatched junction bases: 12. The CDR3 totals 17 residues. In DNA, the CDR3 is TGTGCCAGCAGTTCAAGAAGCGGGACAGGGGACCTCTATGGCTACACCTTC. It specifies CASSSRSGTGDLYGYTF.

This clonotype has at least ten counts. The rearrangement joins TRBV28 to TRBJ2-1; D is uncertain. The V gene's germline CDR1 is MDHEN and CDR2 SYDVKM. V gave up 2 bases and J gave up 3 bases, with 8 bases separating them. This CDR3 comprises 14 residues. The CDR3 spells CASSLRVGYNEQFF. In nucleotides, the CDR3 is TGTGCCAGCAGTTTAAGGGTGGGCTACAATGAGCAGTTCTTC.

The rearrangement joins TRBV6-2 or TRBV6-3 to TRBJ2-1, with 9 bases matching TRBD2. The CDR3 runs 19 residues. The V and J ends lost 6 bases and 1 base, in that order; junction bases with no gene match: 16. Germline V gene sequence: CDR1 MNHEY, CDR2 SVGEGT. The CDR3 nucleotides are TGTGCCAGCAGATCCGTAGCGTATAGCGGGAGAGGGTCCTACAATGAGCAGTTCTTC. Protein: CASRSVAYSGRGSYNEQFF.

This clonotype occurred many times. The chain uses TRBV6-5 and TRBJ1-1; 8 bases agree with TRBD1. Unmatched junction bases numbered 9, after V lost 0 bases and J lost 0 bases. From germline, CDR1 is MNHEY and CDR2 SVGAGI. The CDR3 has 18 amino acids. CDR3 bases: TGTGCCAGCAGTTACTCTACAGGGGGTTTCTCGATGAACACTGAAGCTTTCTTT. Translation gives CASSYSTGGFSMNTEAFF.

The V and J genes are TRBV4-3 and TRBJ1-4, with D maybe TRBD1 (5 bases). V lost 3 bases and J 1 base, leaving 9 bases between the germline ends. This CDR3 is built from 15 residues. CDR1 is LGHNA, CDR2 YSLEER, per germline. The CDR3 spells CASSQGVGTNEKLFF. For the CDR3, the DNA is TGCGCCAGCAGCCAGGGGGTAGGAACTAATGAAAAACTGTTTTTT.

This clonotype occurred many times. CDR3: CASSFKGTYNEQFF. For the CDR3, the DNA is TGCGCCAGCAGCTTTAAGGGGACCTACAATGAGCAGTTCTTC. The gene calls are TRBV5-1 and TRBJ2-1; D is perhaps TRBD1 (5 bases). The CDR3 runs to 14 residues. From germline, CDR1 is SGHRS and CDR2 YFSETQ. Trimming pared 2 bases from V and 2 bases from J, leaving 8 bases between.

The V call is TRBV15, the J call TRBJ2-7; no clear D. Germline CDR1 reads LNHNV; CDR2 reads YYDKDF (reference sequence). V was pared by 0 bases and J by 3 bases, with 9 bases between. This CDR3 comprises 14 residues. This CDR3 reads CATSREAVGYEQYF. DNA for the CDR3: TGTGCCACCAGCAGAGAGGCGGTAGGCTACGAGCAGTACTTC.

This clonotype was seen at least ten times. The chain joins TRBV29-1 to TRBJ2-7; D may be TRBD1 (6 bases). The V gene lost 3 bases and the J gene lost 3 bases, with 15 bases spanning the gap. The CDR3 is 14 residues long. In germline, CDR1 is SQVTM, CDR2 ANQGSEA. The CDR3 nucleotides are TGCAGCGTTGAGTTGTGGGGGCCCCGCTACGAGCAGTACTTC. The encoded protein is CSVELWGPRYEQYF.

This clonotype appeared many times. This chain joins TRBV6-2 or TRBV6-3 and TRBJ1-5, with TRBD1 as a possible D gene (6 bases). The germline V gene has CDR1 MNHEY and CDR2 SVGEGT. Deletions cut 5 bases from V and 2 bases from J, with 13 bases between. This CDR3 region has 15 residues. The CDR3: CASSGTGKGNQPQHF. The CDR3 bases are TGTGCCAGCAGTGGAACAGGGAAGGGCAATCAGCCCCAGCATTTT.

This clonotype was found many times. The CDR3 nucleotides are TGTGCCAGCAGCCAAGATCGCCAGAGCGCTAACTATGGCTACACCTTC. Residues: CASSQDRQSANYGYTF. The gene calls are TRBV3-1 and TRBJ1-2; D remains unclear. The germline gives CDR1 LGHDT, CDR2 YNNKEL (reference sequence). With 0 bases removed from V and 0 bases from J, the gap between germline ends came to 11 bases. CDR3 length: 16 amino acids.

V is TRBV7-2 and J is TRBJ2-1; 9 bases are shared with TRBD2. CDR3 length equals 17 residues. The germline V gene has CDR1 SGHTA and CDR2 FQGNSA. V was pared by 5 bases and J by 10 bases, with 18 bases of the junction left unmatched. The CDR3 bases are TGTGCCAGCAGCCAAGGATGGCGGGGGGGGGGAGGAAAGGAGCAGTTCTTC. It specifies CASSQGWRGGGGKEQFF.

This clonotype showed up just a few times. CDR3 coding DNA: TGTGCCAGTAGCTGGACAGGGGGCAACATTCAGTACTTC. Translated, it gives CASSWTGGNIQYF. The genes are TRBV19 and TRBJ2-4; 11 bases line up with TRBD1. V shed 6 bases and J 7 bases; nucleotides not matched to a gene: 2. Germline V gene lookup returns CDR1 LNHDA and CDR2 SQIVND (reference sequence). The CDR3 is made up of 13 amino acids.

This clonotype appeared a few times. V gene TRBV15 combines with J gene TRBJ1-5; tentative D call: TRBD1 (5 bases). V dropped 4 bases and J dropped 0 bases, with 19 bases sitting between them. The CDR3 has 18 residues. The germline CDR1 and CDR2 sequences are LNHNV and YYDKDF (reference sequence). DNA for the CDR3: TGTGCCACCAGCACCCCGGGACCGCGCCTTCATAGCAATCAGCCCCAGCATTTT. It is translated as CATSTPGPRLHSNQPQHF.

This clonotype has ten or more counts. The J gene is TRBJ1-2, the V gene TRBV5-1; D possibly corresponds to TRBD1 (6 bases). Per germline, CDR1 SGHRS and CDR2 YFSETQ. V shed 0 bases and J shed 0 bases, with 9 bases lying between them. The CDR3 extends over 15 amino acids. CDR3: CASSLGGQTNYGYTF. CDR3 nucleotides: TGCGCCAGCAGCTTGGGAGGACAGACTAACTATGGCTACACCTTC.

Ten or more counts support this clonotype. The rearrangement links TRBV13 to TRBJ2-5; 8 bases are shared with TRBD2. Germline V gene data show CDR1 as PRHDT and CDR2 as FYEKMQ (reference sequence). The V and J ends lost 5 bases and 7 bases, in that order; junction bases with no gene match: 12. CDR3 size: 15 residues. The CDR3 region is CASSQEAGDTATQYF. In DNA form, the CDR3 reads TGTGCCAGCAGCCAGGAAGCGGGAGATACGGCGACCCAGTACTTC. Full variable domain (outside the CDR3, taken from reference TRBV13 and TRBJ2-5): AAGVIQSPRHLIKEKRETATLKCYPIPRHDTVYWYQQGPGQDPQFLISFYEKMQSDKGSIPDRFSAQQFSDYHSELNMSSLELGDSALYFCASSQEAGDTATQYFGPGTRLLVL.

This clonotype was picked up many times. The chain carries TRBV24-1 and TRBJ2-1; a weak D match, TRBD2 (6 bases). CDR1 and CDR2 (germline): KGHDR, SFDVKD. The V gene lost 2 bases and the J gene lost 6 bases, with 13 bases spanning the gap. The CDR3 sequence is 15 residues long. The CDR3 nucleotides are TGTGCCACCAGTGATTCGGGACTGACCCTCAATGAGCAGTTCTTC. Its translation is CATSDSGLTLNEQFF.

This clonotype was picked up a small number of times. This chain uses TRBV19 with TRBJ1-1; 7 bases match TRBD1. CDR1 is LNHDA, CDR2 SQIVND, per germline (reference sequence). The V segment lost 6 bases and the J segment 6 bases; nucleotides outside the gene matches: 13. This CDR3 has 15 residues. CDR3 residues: CASSRLGNQGAEAFF. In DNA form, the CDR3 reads TGTGCCAGTAGCCGATTAGGCAACCAGGGGGCTGAAGCTTTCTTT.

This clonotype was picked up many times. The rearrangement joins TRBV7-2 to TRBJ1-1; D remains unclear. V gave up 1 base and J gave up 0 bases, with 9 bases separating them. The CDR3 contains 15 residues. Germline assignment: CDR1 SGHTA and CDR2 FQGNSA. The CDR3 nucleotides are TGTGCCAGCAGCTTAGACTTTTGGGTGAACACTGAAGCTTTCTTT. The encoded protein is CASSLDFWVNTEAFF.

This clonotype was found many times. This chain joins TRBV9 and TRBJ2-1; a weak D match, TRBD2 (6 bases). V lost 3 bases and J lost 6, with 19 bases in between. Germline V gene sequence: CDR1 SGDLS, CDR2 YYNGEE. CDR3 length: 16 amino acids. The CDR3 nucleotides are TGTGCCAGCAGCGCCGCCATCGGGAGCCTCTCCAATGAGCAGTTCTTC. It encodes CASSAAIGSLSNEQFF.